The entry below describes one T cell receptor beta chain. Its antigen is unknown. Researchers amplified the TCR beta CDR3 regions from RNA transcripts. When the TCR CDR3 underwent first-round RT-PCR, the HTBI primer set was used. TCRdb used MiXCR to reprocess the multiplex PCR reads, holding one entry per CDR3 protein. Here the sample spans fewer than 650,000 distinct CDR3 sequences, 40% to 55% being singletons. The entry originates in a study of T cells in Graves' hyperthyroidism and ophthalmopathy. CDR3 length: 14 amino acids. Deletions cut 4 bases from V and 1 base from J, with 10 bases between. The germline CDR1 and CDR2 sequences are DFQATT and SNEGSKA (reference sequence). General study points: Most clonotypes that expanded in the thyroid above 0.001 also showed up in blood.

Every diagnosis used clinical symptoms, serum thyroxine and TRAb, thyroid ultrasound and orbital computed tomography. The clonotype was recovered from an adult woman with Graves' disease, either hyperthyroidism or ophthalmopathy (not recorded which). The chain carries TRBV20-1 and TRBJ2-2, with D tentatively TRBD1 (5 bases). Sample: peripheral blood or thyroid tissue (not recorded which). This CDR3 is CSATRVRNTGELFF. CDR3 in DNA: TGCAGTGCTACCAGGGTCAGGAACACCGGGGAGCTGTTTTTT.